Listed below are T cell receptor beta chains from one sample, sequenced in a study of blood T cells in healthy people across ages. TCRdb re-called the 5' RACE reads through MiXCR, storing one row per CDR3 protein. The table records 710,000 or so distinct CDR3 sequences, roughly 32% of them present only once. Sample: blood. The receptors here all came from an elderly woman in good health. Each CDR3 is given with its conserved first and last residue. Part of the rows lack a size; the others show once, few, many or a class for expanded clones.

TRBV12-3/TRBV12-4,NA,TRBJ1-1,CASSWGRELTEAFF
TRBV28,few,TRBJ1-5,CASSSPAGPQHF
TRBV7-2,many,TRBJ2-1,CASSPDRGAYNEQFF
TRBV30,few,TRBJ1-5,CAWTVRGPNQPQHF
TRBV6-6,few,TRBJ2-5,CASSQQGMETQYF
TRBV10-3,many,TRBJ2-7,CAISESPYEQYF
TRBV28,many,TRBJ1-4,CASSFQDATNEKLFF
TRBV6-6,many,TRBJ1-1,CATVRAGGNTEAFF
TRBV18,NA,TRBJ1-3,CASSRHAGGSGNTIYF
TRBV29-1,once,TRBJ2-5,CSVGLAGVYEQYF
TRBV7-2,NA,TRBJ1-6,CASSLNPVLNSPLHF
TRBV6-5,NA,TRBJ1-2,CASIGTGIDYGYTF